One and the same sample provided the 24 T cell receptor beta chains below, sequenced in a study of regulatory T cells in long-lasting Graves disease. As to time point: newly diagnosed GD, antithyroid drugs for less than 3 months. The TCR library was prepared using RNA isolated from PBMCs. The authors built TCR beta libraries using iRepertoire HTBI primers and Arm-PCR of CDR3 regions. TCRdb itself ran the multiplex PCR reads through MiXCR, one entry per CDR3 protein. In the table there are more than 300,000 distinct CDR3 sequences, around 15% of which are singletons. This sample was also put to use in a study of T cells in Graves' hyperthyroidism and ophthalmopathy.

The material was peripheral blood mononuclear cells (PBMCs), obtained at new diagnosis, from a patient treated with antithyroid drugs. The receptors were sampled from a young woman with Graves disease.

This clonotype was recorded many times. V gene TRBV2 combines with J gene TRBJ2-4; D is possibly TRBD1 (5 bases). Germline assignment: CDR1 SNHLY and CDR2 FYNNEI. There are 16 residues in the CDR3. Trimming took off 2 bases at V and 1 base at J, with 12 bases between the two ends. CDR3 loop: CASSERQGLAKNIQYF. CDR3 nucleotides: TGTGCCAGCAGTGAAAGGCAGGGATTGGCCAAAAACATTCAGTACTTC.

The chain uses TRBV6-1 and TRBJ1-4; possibly TRBD1 for D (6 bases). Trimming took off 5 bases at V and 4 bases at J, with 11 bases between the two ends. This CDR3 comprises 14 residues. The V gene's germline CDR1 is MNHNS and CDR2 SASEGT. The CDR3 sequence: CASSNRDINEKLFF. DNA of the CDR3: TGTGCCAGCAGTAACAGGGATATTAATGAAAAACTGTTTTTT.

About this clonotype: A read error may be the cause here, since a much bigger clone is one base away. This sequence joins TRBV11-2 and TRBJ2-1, with D tentatively TRBD1 or TRBD2 (6 bases each). Germline values: CDR1 SGHAT, CDR2 FQNNGV. V lost 0 bases to trimming and J lost 12 bases, with 18 bases between them. This CDR3 region has 15 residues. This CDR3 is CASSLEITGRKRQFF. The DNA for the CDR3 is TGTGCCAGCAGCTTAGAAATAACAGGGAGGAAGCGGCAGTTCTTC.

There are many counts of this clonotype. The rearrangement links TRBV11-1 to TRBJ1-1, with 8 bases that match TRBD1. This CDR3 has 15 amino acids. V was clipped by 7 bases and J by 5 bases; unmatched bases: 12. The germline CDR1 and CDR2 sequences are SGHAT and FQDESV (reference sequence). The CDR3 spells CASTRQGALVTEAFF. The DNA of the CDR3 is TGTGCCAGCACTAGGCAGGGGGCGCTGGTAACTGAAGCTTTCTTT.

Details on this clonotype: Given a far larger clone just one base away, this is likely a sequencing read error. This chain links TRBV11-2 with TRBJ2-5; D not certain. TRBJ2-7 explains the end of the DNA better; the J call may be wrong. The CDR3 loop spans 14 amino acids. Germline CDR1 and CDR2: SGHAT and FQNNGV. In nucleotides, the CDR3 is TGTGCCAGCAGCGCCCAGATAGAAGCCTGCGAGCAGTACTTC. Protein sequence: CASSAQIEACEQYF.

J is TRBJ1-6 and V is TRBV6-1; unclear D gene. Trimming removed 4 bases at V and 5 bases at J, with 9 bases between. This CDR3 has 14 amino acids. Germline V gene sequence: CDR1 MNHNS, CDR2 SASEGT. The CDR3 DNA follows: TGTGCCAGCAGTGGGCCGAGCCATAATTCACCCCTCCACTTT. It specifies CASSGPSHNSPLHF.

The genes are TRBV12-5 and TRBJ2-3, with D perhaps given as TRBD1 or TRBD2 (5 bases each). In germline, CDR1 is LGHNT, CDR2 FRNRAP. This CDR3 contains 17 residues. Trimming stripped 5 bases from V and 0 bases from J, with 18 bases between. The CDR3 DNA is TGTGCTAGTGGTGTCGGGGCCCTACTCCCTAGCACAGATACGCAGTATTTT. The encoded protein is CASGVGALLPSTDTQYF. Supplemented by reference TRBV12-5 and TRBJ2-3, the full variable domain reads DARVTQTPRHKVTEMGQEVTMRCQPILGHNTVFWYRQTMMQGLELLAYFRNRAPLDDSGMPKDRFSAEMPDATLATLKIQPSEPRDSAVYFCASGVGALLPSTDTQYFGPGTRLTVL.

This clonotype was seen repeatedly, ten times or more. The chain employs TRBV5-1 and TRBJ1-6; 7 nucleotides line up with TRBD1. In germline, CDR1 is SGHRS, CDR2 YFSETQ. The CDR3 has 14 residues. V shed 4 bases, J shed 7 bases, and the junction held 5 bases outside the gene matches. CDR3 nucleotide sequence: TGCGCCAGCAGCCTGGGACAGAGAAATTCACCCCTCCACTTT. Protein: CASSLGQRNSPLHF.

This clonotype was counted at least ten times. The chain carries TRBV24-1 and TRBJ2-1, with 13 bases matching TRBD2. This CDR3 comprises 15 residues. Germline V gene sequence: CDR1 KGHDR, CDR2 SFDVKD. V lost 6 bases to trimming and J lost 8 bases; unmatched junction nucleotides: 6. The CDR3, as DNA: TGTGCCACCAGTCAGGGACTAGCGGGAATCGATGAGCAGTTCTTC. As protein: CATSQGLAGIDEQFF.

This clonotype has a count of ten or more. The CDR3 region is CASSLAWQGSTDTQYF. CDR3 nucleotide sequence: TGTGCCAGCAGCTTAGCTTGGCAGGGTAGCACAGATACGCAGTATTTT. The chain employs TRBV7-6 and TRBJ2-3; D is perhaps TRBD1 (5 bases). Trimming stripped 0 bases from V and 0 bases from J, with 10 bases between. The CDR3 loop spans 16 amino acids. CDR1 and CDR2 (germline): SGHVS, FNYEAQ.

This clonotype has more than one count but fewer than ten. The chain is built from TRBV12-3 or TRBV12-4 and TRBJ2-5; D not resolved. This CDR3 is built from 12 residues. V was shortened by 6 bases and J by 5 bases, with 10 bases between the two germline ends. The CDR3 sequence is CASRGMSETQYF. CDR3 DNA sequence: TGTGCCAGCAGGGGAATGAGCGAGACCCAGTACTTC.

This clonotype has a count of ten or more. This chain uses TRBV5-1 with TRBJ2-1; the match to TRBD1 covers 8 bases. V trimming: 6 bases; J trimming: 9 bases; junction bases outside the gene matches: 17. The CDR3 is 16 residues long. CDR1 and CDR2 (germline): SGHRS, YFSETQ. In DNA form, the CDR3 reads TGCGCCAGCACTCCTTTTATAGGACAGGGCGTGAGTGAGCAGTTCTTC. Translation gives CASTPFIGQGVSEQFF.

This clonotype was observed at least ten times. J is TRBJ2-1 and V is TRBV2, with 12 nucleotides matching TRBD2. This CDR3 comprises 14 residues. In germline, CDR1 is SNHLY, CDR2 FYNNEI. V dropped 6 bases and J dropped 8; count of bases not matched to a gene: 5. CDR3 nucleotides: TGTGCCAGCAGCGCCCGACTAGCGGGAGATGAGCAGTTCTTC. It yields the protein CASSARLAGDEQFF. Full variable domain (outside the CDR3, taken from reference TRBV2 and TRBJ2-1): EPEVTQTPSHQVTQMGQEVILRCVPISNHLYFYWYRQILGQKVEFLVSFYNNEISEKSEIFDDQFSVERPDGSNFTLKIRSTKLEDSAMYFCASSARLAGDEQFFGPGTRLTVL.

This clonotype was detected ten times or more. The gene calls are TRBV2 and TRBJ1-1, with 10 bases identical to TRBD1. The CDR3 totals 14 residues. Trimming took 3 bases from V and 4 from J; bases not matched to a gene: 2. Germline loops: CDR1 SNHLY, CDR2 FYNNEI. The CDR3: CASSDRDRGTEAFF. DNA of the CDR3: TGTGCCAGCAGTGACCGGGACAGGGGCACTGAAGCTTTCTTT.

This clonotype was observed at least ten times. The chain is built from TRBV20-1 and TRBJ1-2, with D possibly TRBD1 on 5 matching bases. Deletions cut 5 bases from V and 7 bases from J, with 23 bases between. Germline CDR1 is DFQATT and CDR2 is SNEGSKA (reference sequence). The CDR3 sequence is 15 residues long. The CDR3: CSALAWAGRRGGYTF. Here the CDR3 DNA reads TGCAGTGCTTTAGCGTGGGCAGGGAGGAGAGGTGGCTACACCTTC.

The chain is built from TRBV19 and TRBJ1-5; D is perhaps TRBD1 (5 bases). The V end lost 7 bases, the J end lost 0 bases, and 13 bases lay between the germline ends. This CDR3 spans 15 amino acids. Germline values: CDR1 LNHDA, CDR2 SQIVND (reference sequence). CDR3 in DNA: TGTGCCAGTATCCCCCGGGACCGTAGCAATCAGCCCCAGCATTTT. It translates to CASIPRDRSNQPQHF.

With regard to this clonotype: This sequence may be a read error, since a much larger clone differs from it by one base. The chain links TRBV27 to TRBJ2-3, with no clear D. Trimming removed 3 bases from V and 5 bases from J, with 6 bases in between. From germline, CDR1 is MNHEY and CDR2 SMNVEV (reference sequence). The CDR3 covers 12 residues. The CDR3 sequence is CASSFFVDTQYF. The CDR3 nucleotides are TGTGCCAGCAGTTTTTTCGTAGATACGCAGTATTTT.

This clonotype was found a few times. The J gene is TRBJ2-7, the V gene TRBV5-6, with D perhaps TRBD2 (6 bases). CDR1 and CDR2 from the germline V gene are SGHDT and YYEEEE. This CDR3 spans 11 amino acids. V was trimmed by 4 bases and J by 6 bases, leaving 8 bases between them. The CDR3 DNA reads as TGTGCCAGCAGCCGTAGCGGCGAGCAGTACTTC. Encoded protein: CASSRSGEQYF.

This clonotype was recorded at least ten times. This chain links TRBV13 with TRBJ2-7, with D hard to call. The length of the CDR3 is 15 residues. Germline V gene lookup returns CDR1 PRHDT and CDR2 FYEKMQ (reference sequence). Trimming removed 0 bases from V and 2 bases from J, with 11 bases in between. The CDR3 nucleotides read TGTGCCAGCAGCTTAGGTTTCGCGGAGACCTACGAGCAGTACTTC. It codes for CASSLGFAETYEQYF.

V and J are TRBV6-1 and TRBJ2-7, with unresolved D. The CDR3 consists of 13 residues. Germline CDR1 and CDR2: MNHNS and SASEGT. V gave up 8 bases and J gave up 4 bases, with 15 bases separating them. The CDR3 DNA follows: TGTGCCAGCCTGAATGAGGTCGGGTACGAGCAGTACTTC. The encoded protein is CASLNEVGYEQYF.

The rearrangement uses TRBV12-3 or TRBV12-4 and TRBJ2-6; no definite D call. V lost 6 bases and J 0 bases, leaving 6 bases between the germline ends. This CDR3 has 14 amino acids. DNA of the CDR3: TGTGCCAGCAGCAGACACTCTGGGGCCAACGTCCTGACTTTC. This gives the protein CASSRHSGANVLTF.

The chain recombines TRBV15 with TRBJ2-1, with D tentatively TRBD2 (6 bases). Germline assignment: CDR1 LNHNV and CDR2 YYDKDF (reference sequence). This CDR3 region has 17 residues. The V and J ends lost 3 bases and 1 base respectively, with 16 bases between them. The DNA for the CDR3 is TGTGCCACCAGCAGGGGTACAGCGGGTGGATCCTACAATGAGCAGTTCTTC. Encoded protein: CATSRGTAGGSYNEQFF. Using reference TRBV15 and TRBJ2-1 for the parts outside the CDR3, the full variable domain is DAMVIQNPRYQVTQFGKPVTLSCSQTLNHNVMYWYQQKSSQAPKLLFHYYDKDFNNEADTPDNFQSRRPNTSFCFLDIRSPGLGDTAMYLCATSRGTAGGSYNEQFFGPGTRLTVL.

Remarks on this clonotype: A read error is possible here, since a much larger clone lies one base away. The chain employs TRBV3-1 and TRBJ2-7, with a possible D match to TRBD2 (5 bases). The CDR3 is 14 residues long. Trimming removed 1 base from V and 5 bases from J, with 12 bases in between. Germline-derived CDR1 and CDR2 are LGHDT and YNNKEL (reference sequence). Here the CDR3 DNA reads TGTGCCAGCAGCCAAGGAGGGCAGAGCCACGAGCAGTACTTC. It yields the protein CASSQGGQSHEQYF.

The chain links TRBV6-6 to TRBJ2-7; 8 bases align to TRBD2. The V and J ends lost 0 bases and 2 bases, in that order; junction bases with no gene match: 6. In germline, CDR1 is MNHNY, CDR2 SVGAGI (reference sequence). The CDR3 contains 16 residues. The CDR3 nucleotides read TGTGCCAGCAGTTACTCAGAGCGGGAGTCGCCCTACGAGCAGTACTTC. Protein: CASSYSERESPYEQYF.